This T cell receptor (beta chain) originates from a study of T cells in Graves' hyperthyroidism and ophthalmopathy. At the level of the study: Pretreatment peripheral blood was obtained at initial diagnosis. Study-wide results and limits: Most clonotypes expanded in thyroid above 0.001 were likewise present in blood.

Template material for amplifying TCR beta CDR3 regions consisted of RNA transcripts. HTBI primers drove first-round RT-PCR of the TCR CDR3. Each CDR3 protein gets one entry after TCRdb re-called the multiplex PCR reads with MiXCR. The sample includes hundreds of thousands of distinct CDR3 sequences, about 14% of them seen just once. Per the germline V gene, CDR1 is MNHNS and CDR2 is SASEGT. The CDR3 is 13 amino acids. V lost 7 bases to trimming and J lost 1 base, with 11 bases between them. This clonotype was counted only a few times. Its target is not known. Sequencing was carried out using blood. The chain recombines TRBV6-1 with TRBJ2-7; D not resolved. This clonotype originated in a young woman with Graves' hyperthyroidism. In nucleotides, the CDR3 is TGTGCCAGCAAACGCCGACATTCCTACGAGCAGTACTTC. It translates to CASKRRHSYEQYF.